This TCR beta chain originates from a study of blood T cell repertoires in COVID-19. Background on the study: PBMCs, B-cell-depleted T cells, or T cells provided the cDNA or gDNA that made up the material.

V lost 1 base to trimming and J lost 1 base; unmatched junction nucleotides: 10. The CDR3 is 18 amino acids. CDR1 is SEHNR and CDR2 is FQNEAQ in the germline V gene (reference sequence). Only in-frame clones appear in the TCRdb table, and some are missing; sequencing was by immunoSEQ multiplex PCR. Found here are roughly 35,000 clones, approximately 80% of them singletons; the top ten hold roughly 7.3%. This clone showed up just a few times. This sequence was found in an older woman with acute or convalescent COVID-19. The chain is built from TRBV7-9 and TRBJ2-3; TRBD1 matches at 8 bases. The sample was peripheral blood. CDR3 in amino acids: CASSLVRVPRGRTDTQYF. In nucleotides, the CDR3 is TGTGCCAGCAGCTTAGTCCGCGTCCCCAGGGGGCGCACAGATACGCAGTATTTT.